What follows are 26 T cell receptor beta chains derived from one specimen sequenced in a study of blood T cell repertoires in COVID-19. Profiled with immunoSEQ multiplex PCR; TCRdb holds only in-frame clones, not every one. Among roughly 190,000 clones, about three quarters were seen once, and the ten largest hold about 9%. The source material was peripheral blood. Receptors originate from a woman aged 45-59 years with active or convalescent COVID-19.

The rearrangement joins TRBV5-8 to TRBJ2-7; 12 bases fit TRBD2. Looked up from germline, CDR1 is SGHTS and CDR2 is YDEGEE. V gave up 2 bases and J gave up 4 bases; unmatched junction bases: 4. The CDR3 has 15 residues. The CDR3 nucleotides are TGTGCCAGCAGCTTTGGACTAGCGGGATTTTACGAGCAGTACTTC. Translation gives CASSFGLAGFYEQYF.

V is TRBV21-1 and J is TRBJ2-2; the DNA was not compared with TRBD2, the D call given in the table. TRBV21-1 is flagged as a pseudogene. The CDR3 length is 16 residues. CDR3 amino acids: CASSKAGGMNTGELFF. The CDR3 nucleotides are TGTGCCAGCAGCAAAGCGGGGGGAATGAACACCGGGGAGCTGTTTTTT.

The V and J genes are TRBV28 and TRBJ2-1; TRBD2 matches 10 bases. After removal of 3 bases from V and 8 bases from J, the junction contained 10 bases not matched to a gene. Germline V gene sequence: CDR1 MDHEN, CDR2 SYDVKM. This CDR3 spans 16 amino acids. CDR3 amino acids: CASSFRSGRASDEQFF. CDR3 coding DNA: TGTGCCAGCAGTTTCCGAAGCGGGAGGGCCTCAGATGAGCAGTTCTTC.

The chain uses TRBV21-1 and TRBJ1-5. TRBV21-1 represents a pseudogene. The CDR3 sequence is 18 residues long. CDR3 protein: CASSPRGGLCNCNQPQHF. CDR3 in DNA: TGTGCCAGCAGCCCCCGGGGGGGGCTTTGTAATTGCAATCAGCCCCAGCATTTT.

The rearrangement links TRBV6-5 to TRBJ2-2, with TRBD1 identical over 9 bases. The germline CDR1 and CDR2 sequences are MNHEY and SVGAGI. Trimming removed 7 bases from V and 10 bases from J; junction bases left unmatched: 13. The CDR3 sequence is 15 residues long. The DNA for the CDR3 is TGTGCCAGCATTAAAAGGGGGACAGGGAGTGAGGAGCTGTTTTTT. This sequence encodes CASIKRGTGSEELFF.

This CDR3 is CASSQRGGSHTQYF. The CDR3 nucleotides read TGTGCCAGCAGCCAACGGGGAGGGAGTCATACGCAGTATTTT. The V call is TRBV14, the J call TRBJ2-3; 7 nucleotides align to TRBD2. Trimming cost V 2 bases and J 7 bases; bases outside gene matches: 6. The germline gives CDR1 SGHDN, CDR2 FVKESK. The CDR3 is 14 amino acids.

The chain employs TRBV30 and TRBJ1-2; unclear D gene. CDR3 length: 13 amino acids. CDR1 and CDR2 (germline): GTSNPN, SVGIG (reference sequence). V lost 2 bases to trimming and J lost 6 bases, with 13 bases between them. The CDR3 sequence is CAWSPAGMHGYTF. In DNA, the CDR3 is TGTGCCTGGAGTCCGGCAGGAATGCATGGCTACACCTTC. The variable domain in full, completed from reference TRBV30 and TRBJ1-2, reads SQTIHQWPATLVQPVGSPLSLECTVEGTSNPNLYWYRQAAGRGLQLLFYSVGIGQISSEVPQNLSASRPQDRQFILSSKKLLLSDSGFYLCAWSPAGMHGYTFGSGTRLTVV.

V usage is TRBV7-2 and J usage is TRBJ1-2; D is unresolved. CDR3 size: 13 residues. Germline CDR1 and CDR2: SGHTA and FQGNSA. The V gene lost 6 bases and the J gene lost 4 bases, with 12 bases spanning the gap. CDR3 DNA sequence: TGTGCCAGCAGTACCGGGAGGGCCTATGGCTACACCTTC. This encodes CASSTGRAYGYTF.

V gene TRBV5-1 combines with J gene TRBJ1-5; D is unresolved. The CDR3 sequence is 15 residues long. The V gene lost 0 bases and the J gene lost 11 bases, with 18 bases spanning the gap. Germline CDR1 is SGHRS and CDR2 is YFSETQ. The CDR3 region is CASSLGVADSRAQHF. CDR3 coding DNA: TGCGCCAGCAGCTTGGGTGTGGCAGACTCACGGGCCCAGCATTTT.

CDR3 nucleotides: TGTGCCTGGAGCGCAACTAAAACCGAGGATAGCAATCAGCCCCAGCATTTT. This gives the protein CAWSATKTEDSNQPQHF. This chain uses TRBV30 with TRBJ1-5; D not resolved. V was pared by 3 bases and J by 0 bases, with 18 bases between. The CDR3 runs to 17 residues. Looked up from germline, CDR1 is GTSNPN and CDR2 is SVGIG (reference sequence).

A single count supports this clone. The chain uses TRBV6-1 and TRBJ1-6; 8 bases are shared with TRBD1. V trimming: 1 base; J trimming: 10 bases; junction bases outside the gene matches: 6. Germline CDR1 MNHNS, CDR2 SASEGT. CDR3 length equals 15 residues. This CDR3 reads CASSEGWTGWSPLHF. CDR3 bases: TGTGCCAGCAGTGAAGGCTGGACAGGGTGGTCACCCCTCCACTTT.

The rearrangement uses TRBV5-5 and TRBJ1-4; D gene ambiguous. CDR3 length: 17 amino acids. The germline CDR1 and CDR2 sequences are SGHKS and YYEKEE (reference sequence). Trimming pared 4 bases from V and 8 bases from J, leaving 24 bases between. The CDR3 region is CASSSTVRSALEEKLFF. CDR3 coding DNA: TGTGCCAGCAGCAGTACGGTCAGGTCAGCCCTCGAGGAAAAACTGTTTTTT.

This chain links TRBV18 with TRBJ1-3; 8 bases line up with TRBD1. From germline, CDR1 is KGHSH and CDR2 LQKENI. The trim removed 1 base at V and 8 bases at J, leaving 7 bases unmatched. CDR3 length: 15 amino acids. The CDR3 bases are TGTGCCAGCTCACCACGACAGGGGCCGGGGTACACCATATATTTT. Translation: CASSPRQGPGYTIYF.

This chain links TRBV18 with TRBJ1-1; D ambiguous. Between the trimmed V and J ends, which lost 0 bases and 0 bases, there was a span of 8 bases. Germline V lookup: CDR1 KGHSH, CDR2 LQKENI. The CDR3 runs to 15 residues. CDR3 protein: CASSPPGGMNTEAFF. CDR3 DNA sequence: TGTGCCAGCTCACCACCAGGAGGGATGAACACTGAAGCTTTCTTT.

With respect to this clone: The sample contains more than one DNA sequence encoding this CDR3. The CDR3 reads CASRPTGVSNQPQHF. DNA for the CDR3: TGTGCCAGCAGGCCGACAGGGGTCAGCAATCAGCCCCAGCATTTT. This chain uses TRBV28 with TRBJ1-5; 8 nucleotides agree with TRBD1. The CDR3 length is 15 residues. J gave up 1 base and V 6 bases, and 5 bases lay outside the gene matches. Germline CDR1 and CDR2: MDHEN and SYDVKM.

This clone was seen a single time. V usage is TRBV7-3 and J usage is TRBJ1-5; possible D gene TRBD1, 6 bases. V was trimmed by 4 bases and J by 4 bases, leaving 20 bases between them. Germline CDR1 is SGHTA and CDR2 is FQGTGA. The CDR3 consists of 17 residues. In nucleotides, the CDR3 is TGTGCCAGCAGCTCCCGGGACACCCATCTTGGGAATCAGCCCCAGCATTTT. Translating it yields CASSSRDTHLGNQPQHF.

This chain links TRBV7-8 with TRBJ2-1; D gene uncertain. The ends were cut back, 2 bases at V and 10 bases at J, with 12 bases in the middle. The CDR3 length is 13 residues. Germline loops: CDR1 SGHVS, CDR2 FQNEAQ. The CDR3 coding sequence is TGTGCCAGCAGCTTACTAGACCGCTGGGAGCAGTTCTTC. The encoded protein is CASSLLDRWEQFF. Based on the CDR3 plus reference TRBV7-8 and TRBJ2-1, the full variable domain is GAGVSQSPRYKVAKRGQDVALRCDPISGHVSLFWYQQALGQGPEFLTYFQNEAQLDKSGLPSDRFFAERPEGSVSTLKIQRTQQEDSAVYLCASSLLDRWEQFFGPGTRLTVL.

The chain recombines TRBV6-5 with TRBJ1-5; 7 nucleotides match TRBD1. The germline CDR1 and CDR2 sequences are MNHEY and SVGAGI. J lost 2 bases, V lost 6 bases, and 7 bases had no gene match. CDR3 length: 15 amino acids. The chain's CDR3 is CASSSTGFGNQPQHF. Here the CDR3 DNA reads TGTGCCAGCAGCTCGACAGGGTTCGGCAATCAGCCCCAGCATTTT.

The chain links TRBV5-1 to TRBJ1-1; weak D call: TRBD1 (5 bases). Germline V gene lookup returns CDR1 SGHRS and CDR2 YFSETQ. The CDR3 covers 14 residues. The V gene lost 2 bases and the J gene lost 0 bases, with 8 bases spanning the gap. CDR3 sequence (DNA): TGCGCCAGCAGCTTAAACAGGTTGAACACTGAAGCTTTCTTT. Its protein product is CASSLNRLNTEAFF. Variable domain in full (rest from reference TRBV5-1 and TRBJ1-1): KAGVTQTPRYLIKTRGQQVTLSCSPISGHRSVSWYQQTPGQGLQFLFEYFSETQRNKGNFPGRFSGRQFSNSRSEMNVSTLELGDSALYLCASSLNRLNTEAFFGQGTRLTVV.

This sequence joins TRBV7-9 and TRBJ2-5; no clear D. Germline lookup yields CDR1 SEHNR and CDR2 FQNEAQ (reference sequence). V was clipped by 7 bases and J by 2 bases, with 11 bases between them. The length of the CDR3 is 13 residues. The CDR3 DNA follows: TGTGCCAGCACCACTCGCCAGCAAGAGACCCAGTACTTC. This sequence encodes CASTTRQQETQYF.

In DNA, the CDR3 is TGTGCCAGCTCACGGGACAGGGTCTTGAAAACTAGCAATCAGCCCCAGCATTTT. Its protein is CASSRDRVLKTSNQPQHF. The J gene is TRBJ1-5, the V gene TRBV18; TRBD1 agrees at 9 bases. The CDR3 spans 18 residues. Per the germline V gene, CDR1 is KGHSH and CDR2 is LQKENI. J gave up 0 bases and V 4 bases, and 10 bases lay outside the gene matches.

The chain recombines TRBV5-1 with TRBJ1-4; D remains unclear. Germline V gene lookup returns CDR1 SGHRS and CDR2 YFSETQ. Between the trimmed V and J ends, which lost 4 bases and 4 bases, there was a span of 14 bases. The CDR3 runs to 15 residues. CDR3 amino acids: CASSLDGFFNEKLFF. The CDR3 coding sequence is TGCGCCAGCAGCCTGGACGGTTTCTTTAATGAAAAACTGTTTTTT.

This clone was seen once. V gene TRBV21-1 combines with J gene TRBJ1-4; the table's TRBD1 call for D was not verified on the DNA. TRBV21-1 is a known pseudogene. This CDR3 has 15 residues. The CDR3 sequence is CASSDYREPSEKLFF. In nucleotides, the CDR3 is TGTGCCAGCAGCGACTACAGGGAACCCTCAGAAAAACTGTTTTTT.

CDR3 nucleotides: TGTGCCAGCAGTGACCTTCAGAGGGCTAGCTCCTACGAGCAGTACTTC. As protein: CASSDLQRASSYEQYF. The rearrangement joins TRBV6-4 to TRBJ2-7; TRBD2 might be the D (5 bases). V was trimmed by 2 bases and J by 0 bases, leaving 14 bases between them. CDR1 MRHNA and CDR2 SNTAGT come from the germline V gene. The CDR3 covers 16 residues.

The gene calls are TRBV5-6 and TRBJ1-1; possibly TRBD1 for D (6 bases). Trimming removed 1 base at V and 4 bases at J, with 11 bases between. This CDR3 spans 14 amino acids. Germline V gene data show CDR1 as SGHDT and CDR2 as YYEEEE. CDR3 sequence (DNA): TGTGCCAGCAGCTTGACAGGGACGGGCACTGAAGCTTTCTTT. Translation: CASSLTGTGTEAFF.

The chain couples TRBV5-1 to TRBJ1-1, with 8 bases that match TRBD1. The trim removed 4 bases at V and 0 bases at J, leaving 5 bases unmatched. Per the germline V gene, CDR1 is SGHRS and CDR2 is YFSETQ. CDR3 size: 15 residues. CDR3 bases: TGCGCCAGCAGCGCCCGGACAGGGTTGAACACTGAAGCTTTCTTT. This sequence encodes CASSARTGLNTEAFF.